These 8 T cell receptor beta chains were sequenced from one sample in a study of T cell responses to AZD1222 COVID-19 vaccine. Profiled with immunoSEQ multiplex PCR; TCRdb holds only in-frame clones, not every one. The sample lists 90,000 to 100,000 clones; 80% to 90% were seen once. The input for sequencing was peripheral blood, taken on day 0 of AZD1222 vaccination. These receptors were taken from an adult in good health.

This clone was recorded once. CDR3 DNA sequence: TGTGCCAGCAGCACGGGACAGACTGGAAACACCATATATTTT. Residues: CASSTGQTGNTIYF. V usage is TRBV6-5 and J usage is TRBJ1-3; 7 bases map to TRBD1. The V and J ends lost 6 bases and 2 bases, in that order; junction bases with no gene match: 4. Germline CDR1 reads MNHEY; CDR2 reads SVGAGI. The CDR3 extends over 14 amino acids.

This chain links TRBV4-3 with TRBJ2-7, with D perhaps matching TRBD1 or TRBD2 (6 bases each). V was pared by 4 bases and J by 3 bases, with 16 bases between. Germline V gives CDR1 LGHNA, CDR2 YSLEER. CDR3 length: 15 residues. DNA of the CDR3: TGCGCCAGCAGCCCTTCATCGGGGGCTAACTACGAGCAGTACTTC. Translated, it gives CASSPSSGANYEQYF.

The chain carries TRBV7-9 and TRBJ2-1, with D possibly TRBD2 on 5 matching bases. Trimming stripped 3 bases from V and 6 bases from J, with 15 bases between. The germline gives CDR1 SEHNR, CDR2 FQNEAQ (reference sequence). The CDR3 length is 15 residues. The CDR3 protein is CASSFSTRAFNEQFF. For the CDR3, the DNA is TGTGCCAGCAGCTTCTCCACTAGGGCCTTCAATGAGCAGTTCTTC.

CDR3 protein: CASSVAEGRSTGELFF. DNA for the CDR3: TGTGCCAGCAGCGTAGCCGAGGGAAGATCCACCGGGGAGCTGTTTTTT. The rearrangement uses TRBV9 and TRBJ2-2; tentative D call: TRBD2 (5 bases). The V gene lost 0 bases and the J gene lost 4 bases, with 13 bases spanning the gap. The CDR3 spans 16 residues. CDR1 and CDR2 (germline): SGDLS, YYNGEE.

The chain uses TRBV10-1 and TRBJ2-2; maybe TRBD2 (5 bases). Trimming stripped 6 bases from V and 1 base from J, with 12 bases between. This CDR3 has 15 residues. Germline CDR1 reads WNHNN; CDR2 reads SYGVQD (reference sequence). The CDR3 region has the DNA TGCGCCAGCAGAGAGGGAACATTGAACACCGGGGAGCTGTTTTTT. Residues: CASREGTLNTGELFF.

The CDR3, as DNA: TGTGCCAGCAGCGCACAGGGCGGAATCGCCGGGGAGCTGTTTTTT. This gives the protein CASSAQGGIAGELFF. The gene calls are TRBV11-3 and TRBJ2-2; tentatively, D is TRBD1 (6 bases). The ends were cut back, 5 bases at V and 6 bases at J, with 16 bases in the middle. The germline V gene encodes CDR1 SGHNT and CDR2 YENEEA. This CDR3 contains 15 residues.

The J gene is TRBJ1-5, the V gene TRBV6-5; possible D gene TRBD1, 6 bases. This CDR3 contains 14 residues. Trimming cost V 5 bases and J 7 bases, with 15 bases left between them. CDR1 MNHEY and CDR2 SVGAGI come from the germline V gene. CDR3 sequence: CASSPRGAGQPQHF. The CDR3 nucleotides read TGTGCCAGCAGTCCGAGGGGGGCAGGACAGCCCCAGCATTTT.

This clone occurred a few times. This sequence joins TRBV9 and TRBJ1-1; 7 bases line up with TRBD1. There are 14 residues in the CDR3. Germline V gives CDR1 SGDLS, CDR2 YYNGEE. Trimming cost V 4 bases and J 4 bases; bases outside gene matches: 7. CDR3 DNA: TGTGCCAGCAGCTCAATAACAGGGGCCACTGAAGCTTTCTTT. Translation gives CASSSITGATEAFF. Full variable domain (remainder filled in from reference TRBV9 and TRBJ1-1): DSGVTQTPKHLITATGQRVTLRCSPRSGDLSVYWYQQSLDQGLQFLIQYYNGEERAKGNILERFSAQQFPDLHSELNLSSLELGDSALYFCASSSITGATEAFFGQGTRLTVV.